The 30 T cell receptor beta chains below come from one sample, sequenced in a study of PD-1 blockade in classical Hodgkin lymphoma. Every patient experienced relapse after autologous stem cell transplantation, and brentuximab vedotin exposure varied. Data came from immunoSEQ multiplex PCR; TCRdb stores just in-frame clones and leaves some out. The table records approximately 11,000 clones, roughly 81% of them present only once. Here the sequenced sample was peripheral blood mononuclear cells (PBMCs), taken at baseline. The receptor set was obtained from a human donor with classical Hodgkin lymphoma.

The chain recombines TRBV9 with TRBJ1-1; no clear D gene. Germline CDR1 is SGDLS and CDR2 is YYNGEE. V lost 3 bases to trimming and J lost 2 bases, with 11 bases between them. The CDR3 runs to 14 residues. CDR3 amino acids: CASSGWTDNTEAFF. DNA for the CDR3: TGTGCCAGCAGCGGATGGACGGACAACACTGAAGCTTTCTTT.

CDR3 nucleotides: TGTGCCAGTAGTATACCGGGTTTCAATCAGCCCCAGCATTTT. Its translation is CASSIPGFNQPQHF. This chain joins TRBV19 and TRBJ1-5; unclear D gene. Germline values: CDR1 LNHDA, CDR2 SQIVND (reference sequence). The CDR3 length is 14 residues. V shed 2 bases and J shed 3 bases, with 8 bases lying between them.

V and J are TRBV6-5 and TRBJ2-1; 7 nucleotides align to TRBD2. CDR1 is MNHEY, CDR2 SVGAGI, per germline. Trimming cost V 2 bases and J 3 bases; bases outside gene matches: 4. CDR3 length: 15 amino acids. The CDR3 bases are TGTGCCAGCAGTTACCCGGCTAGCGGCTACAATGAGCAGTTCTTC. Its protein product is CASSYPASGYNEQFF.

The CDR3 DNA follows: TGTGCCAGCAGCTTAGCAGGCTATGGCTACACCTTC. Translation gives CASSLAGYGYTF. The chain links TRBV7-2 to TRBJ1-2, with no clear D. The CDR3 is 12 residues long. V was trimmed by 0 bases and J by 4 bases, leaving 3 bases between them. Germline V gene sequence: CDR1 SGHTA, CDR2 FQGNSA.

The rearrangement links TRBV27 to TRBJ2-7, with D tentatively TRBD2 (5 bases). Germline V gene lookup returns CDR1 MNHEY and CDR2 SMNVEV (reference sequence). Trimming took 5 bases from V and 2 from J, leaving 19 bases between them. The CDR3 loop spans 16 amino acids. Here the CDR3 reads CASSPDRSGSAYEQYF. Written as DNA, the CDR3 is TGTGCCAGCAGTCCAGATCGGAGCGGAAGCGCCTACGAGCAGTACTTC.

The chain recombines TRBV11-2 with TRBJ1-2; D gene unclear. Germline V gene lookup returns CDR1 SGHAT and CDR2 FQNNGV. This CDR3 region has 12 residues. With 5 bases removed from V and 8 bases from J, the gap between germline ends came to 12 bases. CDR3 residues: CASSRVLGGYTF. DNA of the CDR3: TGTGCCAGCAGCCGAGTCCTGGGAGGCTACACCTTC.

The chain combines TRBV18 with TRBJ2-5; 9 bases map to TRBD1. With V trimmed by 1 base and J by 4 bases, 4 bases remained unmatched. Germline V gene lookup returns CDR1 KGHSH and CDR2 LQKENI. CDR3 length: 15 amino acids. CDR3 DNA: TGTGCCAGCTCACCACGGACAGGGGAGGTAGAGACCCAGTACTTC. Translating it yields CASSPRTGEVETQYF.

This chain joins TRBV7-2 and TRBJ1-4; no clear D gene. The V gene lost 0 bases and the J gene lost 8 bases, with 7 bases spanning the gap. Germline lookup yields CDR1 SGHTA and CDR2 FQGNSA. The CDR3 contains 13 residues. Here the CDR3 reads CASSLAFREKLFF. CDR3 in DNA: TGTGCCAGCAGCTTAGCTTTTCGGGAAAAACTGTTTTTT.

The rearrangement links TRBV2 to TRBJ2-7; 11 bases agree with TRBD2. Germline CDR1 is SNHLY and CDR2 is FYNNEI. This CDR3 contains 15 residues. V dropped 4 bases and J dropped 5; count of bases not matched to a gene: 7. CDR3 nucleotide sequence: TGTGCCAGCAGTGGTGTTAGCGGGGGGGCTAACGAGCAGTACTTC. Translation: CASSGVSGGANEQYF.

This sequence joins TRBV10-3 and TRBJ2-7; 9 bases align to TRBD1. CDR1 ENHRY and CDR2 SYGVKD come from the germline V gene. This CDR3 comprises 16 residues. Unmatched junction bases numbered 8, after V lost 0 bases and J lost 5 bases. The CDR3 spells CAISESPRTGEHEQYF. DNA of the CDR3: TGTGCCATCAGTGAGTCGCCAAGGACAGGGGAACACGAGCAGTACTTC.

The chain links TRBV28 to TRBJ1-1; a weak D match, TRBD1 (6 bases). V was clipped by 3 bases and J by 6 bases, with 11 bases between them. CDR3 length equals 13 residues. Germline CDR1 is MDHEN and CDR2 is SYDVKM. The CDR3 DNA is TGTGCCAGCAGTTTTATCAGGGGTTCTGAAGCTTTCTTT. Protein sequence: CASSFIRGSEAFF.

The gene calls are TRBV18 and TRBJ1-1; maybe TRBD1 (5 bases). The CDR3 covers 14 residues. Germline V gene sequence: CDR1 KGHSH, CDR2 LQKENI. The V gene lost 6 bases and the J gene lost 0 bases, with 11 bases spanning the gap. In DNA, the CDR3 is TGTGCCAGCTCGGAGGGGAGCCTGAACACTGAAGCTTTCTTT. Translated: CASSEGSLNTEAFF. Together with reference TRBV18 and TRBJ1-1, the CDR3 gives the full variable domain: NAGVMQNPRHLVRRRGQEARLRCSPMKGHSHVYWYRQLPEEGLKFMVYLQKENIIDESGMPKERFSAEFPKEGPSILRIQQVVRGDSAAYFCASSEGSLNTEAFFGQGTRLTVV.

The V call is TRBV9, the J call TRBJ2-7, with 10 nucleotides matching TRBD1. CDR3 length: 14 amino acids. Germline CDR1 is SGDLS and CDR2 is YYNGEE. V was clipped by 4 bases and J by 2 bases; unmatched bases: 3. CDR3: CASSNGQGAYEQYF. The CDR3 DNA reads TGTGCCAGCAGCAACGGACAGGGGGCCTACGAGCAGTACTTC.

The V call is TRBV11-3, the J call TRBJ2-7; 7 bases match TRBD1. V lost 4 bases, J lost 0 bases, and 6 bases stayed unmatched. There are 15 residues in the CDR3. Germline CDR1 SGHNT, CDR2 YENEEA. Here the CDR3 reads CASSSRTGSSYEQYF. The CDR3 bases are TGTGCCAGCAGCTCAAGGACAGGTAGCTCCTACGAGCAGTACTTC.

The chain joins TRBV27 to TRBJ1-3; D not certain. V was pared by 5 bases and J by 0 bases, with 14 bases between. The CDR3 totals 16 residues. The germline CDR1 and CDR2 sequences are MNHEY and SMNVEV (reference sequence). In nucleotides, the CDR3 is TGTGCCAGCAGTAACCTCGAGACATTCTCTGGAAACACCATATATTTT. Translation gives CASSNLETFSGNTIYF.

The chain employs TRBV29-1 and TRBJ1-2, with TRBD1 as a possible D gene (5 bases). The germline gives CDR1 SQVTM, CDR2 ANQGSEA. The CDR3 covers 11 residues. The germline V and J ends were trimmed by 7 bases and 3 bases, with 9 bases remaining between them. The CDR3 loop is CSAGTDYGYTF. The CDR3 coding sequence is TGCAGCGCTGGGACGGACTATGGCTACACCTTC. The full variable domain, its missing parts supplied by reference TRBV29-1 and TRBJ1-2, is SAVISQKPSRDICQRGTSLTIQCQVDSQVTMMFWYRQQPGQSLTLIATANQGSEATYESGFVIDKFPISRPNLTFSTLTVSNMSPEDSSIYLCSAGTDYGYTFGSGTRLTVV.

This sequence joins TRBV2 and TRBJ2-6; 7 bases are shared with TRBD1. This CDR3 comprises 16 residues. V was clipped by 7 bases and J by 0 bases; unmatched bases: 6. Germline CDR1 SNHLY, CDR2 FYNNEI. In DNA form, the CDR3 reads TGTGCCAGCACCCGACAGGGCTTCTCTGGGGCCAACGTCCTGACTTTC. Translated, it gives CASTRQGFSGANVLTF.

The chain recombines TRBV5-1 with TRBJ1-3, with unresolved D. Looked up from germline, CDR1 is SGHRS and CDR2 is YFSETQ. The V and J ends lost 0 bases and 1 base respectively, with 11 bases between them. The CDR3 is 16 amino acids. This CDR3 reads CASSLDVGRSGNTIYF. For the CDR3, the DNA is TGCGCCAGCAGCTTGGATGTAGGGAGGTCTGGAAACACCATATATTTT.

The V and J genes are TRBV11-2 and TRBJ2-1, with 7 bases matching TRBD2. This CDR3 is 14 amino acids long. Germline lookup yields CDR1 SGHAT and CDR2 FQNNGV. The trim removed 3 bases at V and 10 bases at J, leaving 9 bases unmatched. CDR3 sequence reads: CASSFGDYQGEQFF. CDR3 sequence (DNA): TGTGCCAGCAGCTTCGGGGACTATCAGGGCGAGCAGTTCTTC.

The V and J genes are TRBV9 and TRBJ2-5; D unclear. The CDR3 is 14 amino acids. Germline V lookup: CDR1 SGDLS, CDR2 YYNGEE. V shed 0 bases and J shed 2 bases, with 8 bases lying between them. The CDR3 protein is CASSVVGFQETQYF. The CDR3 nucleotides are TGTGCCAGCAGCGTAGTTGGCTTTCAAGAGACCCAGTACTTC.

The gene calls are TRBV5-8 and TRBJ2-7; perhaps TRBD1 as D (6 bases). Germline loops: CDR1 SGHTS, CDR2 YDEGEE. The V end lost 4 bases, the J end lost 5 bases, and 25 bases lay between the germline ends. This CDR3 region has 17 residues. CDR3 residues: CASSRETGGQGLHEQYF. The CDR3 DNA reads TGTGCCAGCAGCCGAGAAACTGGTGGGCAGGGGCTCCACGAGCAGTACTTC.

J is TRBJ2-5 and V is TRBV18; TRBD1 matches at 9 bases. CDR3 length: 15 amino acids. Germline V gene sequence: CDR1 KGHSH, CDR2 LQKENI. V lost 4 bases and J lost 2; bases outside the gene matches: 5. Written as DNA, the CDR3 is TGTGCCAGCTCACGTAGAGGACAGGGGCAAGAGACCCAGTACTTC. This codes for CASSRRGQGQETQYF.

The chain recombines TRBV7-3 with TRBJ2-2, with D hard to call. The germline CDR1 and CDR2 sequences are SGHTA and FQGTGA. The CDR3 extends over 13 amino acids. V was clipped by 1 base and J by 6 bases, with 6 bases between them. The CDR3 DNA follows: TGTGCCAGCAGCTTAAAGGTCGCCGGGGAGCTGTTTTTT. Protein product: CASSLKVAGELFF.

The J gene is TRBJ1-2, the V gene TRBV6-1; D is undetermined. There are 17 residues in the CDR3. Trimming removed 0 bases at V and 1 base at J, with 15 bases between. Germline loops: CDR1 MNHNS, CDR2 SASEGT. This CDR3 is CASSEALGSRSNYGYTF. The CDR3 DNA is TGTGCCAGCAGTGAAGCGCTAGGAAGTAGGAGTAACTATGGCTACACCTTC.

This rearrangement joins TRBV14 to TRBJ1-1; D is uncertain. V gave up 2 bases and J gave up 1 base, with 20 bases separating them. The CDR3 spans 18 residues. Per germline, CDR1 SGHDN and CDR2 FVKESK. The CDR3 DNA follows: TGTGCCAGCAGCCAATGGGAGGGTTTAATTGTTTGGAACACTGAAGCTTTCTTT. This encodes CASSQWEGLIVWNTEAFF.

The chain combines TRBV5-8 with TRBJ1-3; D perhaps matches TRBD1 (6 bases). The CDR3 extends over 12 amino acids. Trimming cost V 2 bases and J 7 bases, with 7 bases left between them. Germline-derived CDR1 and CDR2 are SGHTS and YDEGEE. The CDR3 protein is CASSFRGNTIYF. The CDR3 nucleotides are TGTGCCAGCAGCTTCAGGGGCAACACCATATATTTT.

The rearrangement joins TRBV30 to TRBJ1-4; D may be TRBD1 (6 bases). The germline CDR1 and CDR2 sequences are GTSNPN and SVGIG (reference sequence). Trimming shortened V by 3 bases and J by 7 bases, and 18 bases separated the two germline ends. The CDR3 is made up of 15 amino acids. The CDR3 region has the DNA TGTGCCTGGAGCCAAGGGGGAGGGGCGGGTGAAAAACTGTTTTTT. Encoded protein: CAWSQGGGAGEKLFF.

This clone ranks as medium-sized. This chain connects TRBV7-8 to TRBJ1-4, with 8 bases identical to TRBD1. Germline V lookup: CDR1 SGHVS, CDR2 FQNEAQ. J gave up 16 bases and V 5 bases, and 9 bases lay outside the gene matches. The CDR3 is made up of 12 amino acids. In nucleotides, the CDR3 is TGTGCCAGCAGCGAGATCGGGGGGACAGGGTTTTTT. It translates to CASSEIGGTGFF. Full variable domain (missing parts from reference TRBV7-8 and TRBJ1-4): GAGVSQSPRYKVAKRGQDVALRCDPISGHVSLFWYQQALGQGPEFLTYFQNEAQLDKSGLPSDRFFAERPEGSVSTLKIQRTQQEDSAVYLCASSEIGGTGFFGSGTQLSVL.

The CDR3 loop reads CASSEKAGDAGELFF. The CDR3 nucleotides read TGTGCCAGCAGCGAAAAAGCGGGAGACGCCGGGGAGCTGTTTTTT. The V gene is TRBV11-2, the J gene TRBJ2-2, with 8 bases lining up with TRBD2. Losses at the gene ends were 5 bases for V and 6 bases for J; bases not matched to a gene: 8. Germline assignment: CDR1 SGHAT and CDR2 FQNNGV. This CDR3 contains 15 residues.

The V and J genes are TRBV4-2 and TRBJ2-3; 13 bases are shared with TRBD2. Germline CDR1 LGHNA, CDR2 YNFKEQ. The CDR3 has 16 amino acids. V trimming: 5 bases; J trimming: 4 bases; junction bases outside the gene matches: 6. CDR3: CASSAGLAGVSDTQYF. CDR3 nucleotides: TGTGCCAGCAGCGCAGGACTAGCGGGAGTTTCAGATACGCAGTATTTT.